This T cell receptor (beta chain) is from a study of shared clonotypes between healthy human individuals. Germline V lookup: CDR1 LNHNV, CDR2 YYDKDF (reference sequence). J lost 3 bases, V lost 0 bases, and 6 bases had no gene match. The CDR3 is 16 amino acids. The table came from immunoSEQ multiplex PCR; TCRdb's copy has only in-frame clones and leaves some out. This sample carries about 2.5 million clones, 85% to 95% of them seen once, and the ten largest clones take 0.37%. This sequence originates from a man between 18 and 29 years old in good health. Some clones in this sample may be carry-over from other donors' samples. V is TRBV15 and J is TRBJ2-3, with 7 bases matching TRBD2. Material for sequencing was naive CD4+ T cells from PBMCs. The subset here: CD45RA+ positively selected. CDR3 protein: CATSRDPAAGTDTQYF. CDR3 sequence (DNA): TGTGCCACCAGCAGAGATCCGGCAGCGGGAACAGATACGCAGTATTTT.